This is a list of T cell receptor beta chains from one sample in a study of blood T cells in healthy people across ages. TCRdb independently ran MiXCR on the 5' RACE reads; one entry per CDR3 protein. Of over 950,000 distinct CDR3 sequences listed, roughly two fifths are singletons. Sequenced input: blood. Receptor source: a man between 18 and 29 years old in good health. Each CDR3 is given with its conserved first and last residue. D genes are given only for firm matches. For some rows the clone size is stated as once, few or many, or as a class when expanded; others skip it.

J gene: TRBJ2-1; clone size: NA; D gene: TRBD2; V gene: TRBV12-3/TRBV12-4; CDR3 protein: CASRTTSGAGSNEQFF; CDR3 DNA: TGTGCCAGCCGCACTACTAGCGGGGCCGGGAGCAATGAGCAGTTCTTC
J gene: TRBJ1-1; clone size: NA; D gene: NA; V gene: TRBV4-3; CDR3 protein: CASSQAGVGTEAFF; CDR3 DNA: TGCGCCAGCAGCCAAGCAGGGGTGGGCACTGAAGCTTTCTTT
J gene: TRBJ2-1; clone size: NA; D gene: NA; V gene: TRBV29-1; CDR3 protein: CTTIPGLSSYNEQFF; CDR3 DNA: TGCACCACCATCCCGGGGCTAAGCTCCTACAATGAGCAGTTCTTC
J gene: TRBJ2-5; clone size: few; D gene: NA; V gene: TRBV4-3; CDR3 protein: CASSQDWQQETQYF; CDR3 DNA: TGCGCCAGCAGCCAAGATTGGCAACAAGAGACCCAGTACTTC
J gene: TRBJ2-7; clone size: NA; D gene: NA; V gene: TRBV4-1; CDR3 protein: CASSQGIQPLSEQYF; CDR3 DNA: TGCGCCAGCAGCCAAGGAATTCAACCGTTGAGCGAGCAGTACTTC
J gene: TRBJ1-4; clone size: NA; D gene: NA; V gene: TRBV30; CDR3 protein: CAWRDLNEKLFF; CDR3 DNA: TGTGCCTGGAGAGACTTGAATGAAAAACTGTTTTTT
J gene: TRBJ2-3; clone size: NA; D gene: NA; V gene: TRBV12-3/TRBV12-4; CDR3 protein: CASSSGAARTDTQYF; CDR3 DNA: TGTGCCAGCAGTTCTGGGGCGGCACGCACAGATACGCAGTATTTT
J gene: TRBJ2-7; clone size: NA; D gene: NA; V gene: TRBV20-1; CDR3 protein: CSARALAGYYEQYF; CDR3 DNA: TGCAGTGCTAGAGCCTTGGCAGGGTATTACGAGCAGTACTTC
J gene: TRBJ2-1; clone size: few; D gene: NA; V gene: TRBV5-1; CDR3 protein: CASTPSERGDYNEQFF; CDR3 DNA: TGCGCCAGCACCCCTAGCGAGAGGGGGGACTACAATGAGCAGTTCTTC
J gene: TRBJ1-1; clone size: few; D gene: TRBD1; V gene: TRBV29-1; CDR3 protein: CSSRTGPNTEAFF; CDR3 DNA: TGCAGCTCTCGGACAGGGCCGAACACTGAAGCTTTCTTT
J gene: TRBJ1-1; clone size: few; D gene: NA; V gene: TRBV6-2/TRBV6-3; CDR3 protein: CASSLAALKTFF; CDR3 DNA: TGTGCCAGCAGCTTGGCAGCTCTGAAAACTTTCTTT
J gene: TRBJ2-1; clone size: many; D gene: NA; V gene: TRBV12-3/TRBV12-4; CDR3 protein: CASSFNGQQFF; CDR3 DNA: TGTGCCAGCAGTTTCAACGGGCAGCAGTTCTTC
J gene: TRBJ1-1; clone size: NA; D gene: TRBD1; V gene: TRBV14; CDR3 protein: CASRPDRGLTEAFF; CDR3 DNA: TGTGCCAGCAGACCGGACAGGGGGCTTACTGAAGCTTTCTTT
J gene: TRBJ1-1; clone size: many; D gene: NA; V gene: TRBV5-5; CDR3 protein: CASSLGVETEAFF; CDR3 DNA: TGTGCCAGCAGCTTAGGCGTGGAGACTGAAGCTTTCTTT
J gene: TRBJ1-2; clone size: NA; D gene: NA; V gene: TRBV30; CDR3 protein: CAWSVGFYGYTF; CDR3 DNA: TGTGCCTGGAGTGTAGGTTTCTATGGCTACACCTTC
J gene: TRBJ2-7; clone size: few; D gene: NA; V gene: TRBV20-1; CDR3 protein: CSARVPGHTYEQYF; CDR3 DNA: TGCAGTGCTAGAGTTCCGGGACATACCTACGAGCAGTACTTC
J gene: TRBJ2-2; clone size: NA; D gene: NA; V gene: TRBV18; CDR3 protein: CASSLADQGNTGELFF; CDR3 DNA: TGTGCCAGCTCTCTCGCGGACCAGGGGAACACCGGGGAGCTGTTTTTT
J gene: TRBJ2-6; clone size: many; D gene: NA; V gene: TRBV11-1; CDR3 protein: CASSLQVVGANVLTF; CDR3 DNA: TGTGCCAGCAGCCTTCAGGTCGTGGGGGCCAACGTCCTGACTTTC
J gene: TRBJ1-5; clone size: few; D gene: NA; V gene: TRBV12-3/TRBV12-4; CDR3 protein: CASRAEYTNQPQHF; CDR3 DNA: TGTGCCAGCCGGGCCGAATATACAAATCAGCCCCAGCATTTT
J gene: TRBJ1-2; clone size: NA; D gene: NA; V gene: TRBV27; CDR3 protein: CASSSPRSGYGYTF; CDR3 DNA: TGTGCCAGCAGTTCTCCCCGATCAGGGTATGGCTACACCTTC
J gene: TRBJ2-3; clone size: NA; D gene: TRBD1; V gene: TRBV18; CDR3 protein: CASSPRMDRTDTQYF; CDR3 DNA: TGTGCCAGCTCACCACGGATGGACAGGACAGATACGCAGTATTTT
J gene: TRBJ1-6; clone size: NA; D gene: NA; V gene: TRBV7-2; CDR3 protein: CASSLPDKSHNSPLHF; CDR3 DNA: TGTGCCAGCAGCTTGCCGGACAAGTCCCATAATTCACCCCTCCACTTT
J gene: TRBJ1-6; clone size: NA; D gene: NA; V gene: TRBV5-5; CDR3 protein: CASSLNRGGNNSPLHF; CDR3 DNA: TGTGCCAGCAGCTTGAATAGGGGTGGAAATAATTCACCCCTCCACTTT
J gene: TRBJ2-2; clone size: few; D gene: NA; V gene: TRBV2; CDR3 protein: CASSISGNYDTGELFF; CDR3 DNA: TGTGCCAGCAGCATCTCAGGGAACTATGACACCGGGGAGCTGTTTTTT
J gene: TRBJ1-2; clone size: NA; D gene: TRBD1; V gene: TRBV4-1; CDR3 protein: CASSQDPGGNYNGYTF; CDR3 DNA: TGCGCCAGCAGCCAAGACCCAGGGGGGAACTATAATGGCTACACCTTC
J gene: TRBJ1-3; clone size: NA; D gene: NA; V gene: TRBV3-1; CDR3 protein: CASSHEGNTIYF; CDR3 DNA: TGTGCCAGCAGCCATGAGGGAAACACCATATATTTT
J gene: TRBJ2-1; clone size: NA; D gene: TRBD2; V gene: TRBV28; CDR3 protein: CASSSWRGGPNEQFF; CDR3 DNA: TGTGCCAGCAGTTCGTGGCGGGGGGGCCCCAATGAGCAGTTCTTC
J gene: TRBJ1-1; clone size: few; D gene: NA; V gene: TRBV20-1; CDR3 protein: CSARDLRENTEAFF; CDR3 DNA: TGCAGTGCTAGAGATTTGAGGGAAAACACTGAAGCTTTCTTT
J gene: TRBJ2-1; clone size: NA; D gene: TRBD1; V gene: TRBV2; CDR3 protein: CASSADRVAYNEQFF; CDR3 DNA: TGTGCCAGCAGTGCAGACAGGGTGGCCTACAATGAGCAGTTCTTC
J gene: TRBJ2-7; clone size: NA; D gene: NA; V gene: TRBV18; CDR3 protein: CASSPEEAYEQYF; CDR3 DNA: TGTGCCAGCTCACCAGAGGAGGCCTACGAGCAGTACTTC
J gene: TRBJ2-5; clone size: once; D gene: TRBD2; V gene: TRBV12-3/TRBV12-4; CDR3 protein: CASSLSGLAAFEQYF; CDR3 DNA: TGTGCCAGCAGTTTGTCTGGACTAGCGGCTTTTGAGCAGTACTTC
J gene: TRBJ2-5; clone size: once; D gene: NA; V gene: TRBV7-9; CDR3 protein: CASSFRRGLNNEQYF; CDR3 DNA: TGTGCCAGCAGCTTTCGGCGGGGGCTAAACAATGAGCAGTACTTC
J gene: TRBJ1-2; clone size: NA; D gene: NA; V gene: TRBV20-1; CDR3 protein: CSARDRPYYGYTF; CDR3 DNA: TGCAGTGCTAGAGATCGCCCCTACTATGGCTACACCTTC